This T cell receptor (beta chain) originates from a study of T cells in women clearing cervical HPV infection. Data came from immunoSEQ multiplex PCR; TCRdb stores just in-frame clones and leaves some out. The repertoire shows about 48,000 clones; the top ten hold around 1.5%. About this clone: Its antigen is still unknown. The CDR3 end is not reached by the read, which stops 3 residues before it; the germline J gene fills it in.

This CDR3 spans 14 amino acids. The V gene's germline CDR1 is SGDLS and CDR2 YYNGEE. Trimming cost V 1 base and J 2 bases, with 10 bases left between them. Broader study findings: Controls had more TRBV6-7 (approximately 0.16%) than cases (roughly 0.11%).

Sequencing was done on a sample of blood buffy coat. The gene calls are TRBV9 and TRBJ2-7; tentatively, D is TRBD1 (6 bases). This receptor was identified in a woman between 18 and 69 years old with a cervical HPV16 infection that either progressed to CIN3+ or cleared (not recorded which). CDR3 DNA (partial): TGTGCCAGCAGCGTATCTGGGACAACCTACGAG. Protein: CASSVSGTTYE. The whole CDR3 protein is CASSVSGTTYEQYF.